This T cell receptor (beta chain) was identified during a study of blood T cell repertoires in COVID-19. In the study overall: Both acute and convalescent COVID-19 samples were obtained from the United States, Italy and Spain. The cDNA or gDNA used as material had been derived from T cells, B-cell-depleted T cells, or PBMCs.

Methods used by the authors: Amplifying reference gene primers gave estimates of nucleated cell counts. Sequencing was performed with immunoSEQ multiplex PCR; in TCRdb, only in-frame clones are kept and a portion is missing. The DNA gave D and trimming, while V, J and clone size come from that table. The table shows 100,000 to 150,000 clones, with around nine tenths occurring only once. The CDR3 length is 15 residues. The V and J ends lost 4 bases and 4 bases, in that order; junction bases with no gene match: 7. Germline V gene sequence: CDR1 KGHDR, CDR2 SFDVKD. The chain has TRBV24-1 and TRBJ1-2, with 8 bases identical to TRBD1. The sample taken for sequencing was peripheral blood. This clonotype was obtained from a woman aged 70-85 years with COVID-19, enrolled during active disease. In DNA, the CDR3 is TGTGCCACCAGTGACTCCGGACAGGGTGTCTATGGCTACACCTTC. It is translated as CATSDSGQGVYGYTF.